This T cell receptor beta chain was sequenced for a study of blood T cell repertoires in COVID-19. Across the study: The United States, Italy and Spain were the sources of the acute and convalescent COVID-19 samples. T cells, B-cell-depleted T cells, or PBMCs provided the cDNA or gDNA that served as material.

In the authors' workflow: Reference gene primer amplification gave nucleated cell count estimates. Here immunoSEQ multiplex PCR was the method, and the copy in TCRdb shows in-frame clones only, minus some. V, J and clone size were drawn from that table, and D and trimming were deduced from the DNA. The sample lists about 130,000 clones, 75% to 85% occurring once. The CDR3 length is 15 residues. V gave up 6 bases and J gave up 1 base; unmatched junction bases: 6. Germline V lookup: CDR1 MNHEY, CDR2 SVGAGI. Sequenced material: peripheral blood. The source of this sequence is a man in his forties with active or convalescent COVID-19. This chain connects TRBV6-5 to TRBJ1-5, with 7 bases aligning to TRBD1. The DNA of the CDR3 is TGTGCCAGCAGGGGTACAGGGGTGAGCAATCAGCCCCAGCATTTT. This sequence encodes CASRGTGVSNQPQHF.